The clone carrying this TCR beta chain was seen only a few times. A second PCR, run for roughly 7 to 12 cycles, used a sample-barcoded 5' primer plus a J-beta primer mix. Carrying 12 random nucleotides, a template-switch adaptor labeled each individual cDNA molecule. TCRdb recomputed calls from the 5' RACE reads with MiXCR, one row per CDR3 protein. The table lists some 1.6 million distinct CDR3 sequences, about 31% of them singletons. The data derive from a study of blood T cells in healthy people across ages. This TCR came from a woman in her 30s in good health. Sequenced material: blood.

CDR3 sequence: CASGLVPGLGKLGEQFF. CDR3 DNA: TGTGCTAGTGGTTTGGTACCGGGACTAGGGAAACTTGGTGAGCAGTTCTTC. The rearrangement uses TRBV12-5 and TRBJ2-1; 8 nucleotides match TRBD2. The CDR3 covers 17 residues. CDR1 is LGHNT and CDR2 is FRNRAP in the germline V gene. V gave up 0 bases and J gave up 9 bases; unmatched junction bases: 13.